A single sample gave rise to the 26 T cell receptor beta chains below, sequenced in a study of T cells after yellow fever vaccination. MiXCR, run by TCRdb on the 5' RACE reads, gives a single entry per CDR3 protein. The sample contains about 170,000 distinct CDR3 sequences, about 6% of which appear only once. This sample comprised CD4+ T cells sorted from PBMCs, obtained on the day of the first yellow fever vaccination. The receptors were sampled from a young man who received the YFV17D yellow fever vaccine.

CDR3 coding DNA: TGTGCCAGCTCACTTCCCGGGACAGGTGGCTATGGCTACACCTTC. Its translation is CASSLPGTGGYGYTF. V usage is TRBV18 and J usage is TRBJ1-2, with TRBD1 matching 8 bases. CDR1 is KGHSH, CDR2 LQKENI, per germline. With 4 bases clipped from V and 4 bases from J, the junction kept 8 bases outside the gene matches. The CDR3 is made up of 15 amino acids.

This chain links TRBV18 with TRBJ1-2; TRBD1 might be the D (6 bases). Germline-derived CDR1 and CDR2 are KGHSH and LQKENI. The CDR3 is made up of 13 amino acids. Between the trimmed V and J ends, which lost 6 bases and 2 bases, there was a span of 10 bases. The DNA for the CDR3 is TGTGCCAGCTCGCAGGGGCCCAACTATGGCTACACCTTC. Protein: CASSQGPNYGYTF.

This clonotype has more than one count but fewer than ten. The rearrangement uses TRBV6-5 and TRBJ1-6; D is uncertain. Trimming removed 0 bases at V and 7 bases at J, with 10 bases between. The CDR3 is 15 residues long. Germline lookup yields CDR1 MNHEY and CDR2 SVGAGI. The CDR3 region is CASSYSAFLNSPLHF. The CDR3 nucleotides read TGTGCCAGCAGTTACTCGGCGTTTCTCAATTCACCCCTCCACTTT.

This chain joins TRBV2 and TRBJ1-4, with D maybe TRBD1 (5 bases). V shed 7 bases and J shed 4 bases, with 13 bases lying between them. Germline-derived CDR1 and CDR2 are SNHLY and FYNNEI. The CDR3 consists of 14 residues. The CDR3 is CASKRDVHNEKLFF. CDR3 in DNA: TGTGCCAGCAAACGGGACGTACATAATGAAAAACTGTTTTTT.

In its sample, this clonotype was seen a few times. The chain couples TRBV2 to TRBJ2-5; TRBD1 agrees at 7 bases. The CDR3 runs to 13 residues. Germline V gene lookup returns CDR1 SNHLY and CDR2 FYNNEI. J lost 3 bases, V lost 7 bases, and 5 bases had no gene match. The CDR3 DNA sequence: TGTGCCAGCACAAATACAGGGGAAGAGACCCAGTACTTC. This gives the protein CASTNTGEETQYF.

This clonotype was recorded at least ten times. This CDR3 is CASSFPGHITDTQYF. CDR3 DNA sequence: TGTGCCAGCAGTTTTCCGGGACATATCACAGATACGCAGTATTTT. The V and J genes are TRBV27 and TRBJ2-3, with D possibly TRBD1 on 6 matching bases. Trimming removed 3 bases from V and 2 bases from J, with 12 bases in between. Germline-derived CDR1 and CDR2 are MNHEY and SMNVEV (reference sequence). The CDR3 covers 15 residues.

This clonotype was observed at least ten times. The chain employs TRBV18 and TRBJ2-3, with unresolved D. Trimming cost V 6 bases and J 4 bases, with 2 bases left between them. CDR1 and CDR2 (germline): KGHSH, LQKENI. This CDR3 comprises 10 residues. The CDR3 DNA sequence: TGTGCCAGCTCCTCAGATACGCAGTATTTT. Translated, it gives CASSSDTQYF.

This clonotype came up many times. The chain carries TRBV4-2 and TRBJ2-3, with D perhaps TRBD2 (7 bases). Germline lookup yields CDR1 LGHNA and CDR2 YNFKEQ. The germline V and J ends were trimmed by 2 bases and 5 bases, with 11 bases remaining between them. The length of the CDR3 is 14 residues. The CDR3 is CASSQRGAIDTQYF. The CDR3 region has the DNA TGTGCCAGCAGCCAACGGGGGGCGATAGATACGCAGTATTTT.

The V gene is TRBV4-2, the J gene TRBJ1-3, with 7 bases matching TRBD1. V lost 0 bases, J lost 4 bases, and 6 bases stayed unmatched. The germline V gene has CDR1 LGHNA and CDR2 YNFKEQ. The CDR3 is 16 residues long. CDR3 in amino acids: CASSQDLGQLGNTIYF. As DNA, the CDR3 is TGTGCCAGCAGCCAAGATCTGGGACAGCTGGGAAACACCATATATTTT.

The chain is built from TRBV7-2 and TRBJ1-5; 7 nucleotides line up with TRBD1. V gave up 1 base and J gave up 3 bases; unmatched junction bases: 3. The germline gives CDR1 SGHTA, CDR2 FQGNSA. CDR3 size: 15 residues. The DNA of the CDR3 is TGTGCCAGCAGCTTAGGGGGACAGCCCAATCAGCCCCAGCATTTT. This sequence encodes CASSLGGQPNQPQHF. The whole variable domain, remainder taken from reference TRBV7-2 and TRBJ1-5, is GAGVSQSPSNKVTEKGKDVELRCDPISGHTALYWYRQSLGQGLEFLIYFQGNSAPDKSGLPSDRFSAERTGGSVSTLTIQRTQQEDSAVYLCASSLGGQPNQPQHFGDGTRLSIL.

This clonotype was detected ten times or more. The rearrangement links TRBV3-1 to TRBJ1-5; D gene uncertain. CDR1 LGHDT and CDR2 YNNKEL come from the germline V gene (reference sequence). This CDR3 has 14 residues. V lost 4 bases and J 1 base, leaving 8 bases between the germline ends. DNA for the CDR3: TGTGCCAGCAGCCTCGGTTGGAGCAATCAGCCCCAGCATTTT. Translating it yields CASSLGWSNQPQHF.

In its sample, this clonotype was seen a few times. The J gene is TRBJ1-2, the V gene TRBV5-1; 11 positions agree with TRBD1. Looked up from germline, CDR1 is SGHRS and CDR2 is YFSETQ. The CDR3 has 14 amino acids. Trimming removed 0 bases from V and 7 bases from J; junction bases left unmatched: 2. Written as DNA, the CDR3 is TGCGCCAGCAGCTTGGGAGGACAGGGGGCTGGCTACACCTTC. This gives the protein CASSLGGQGAGYTF.

This clonotype was counted many times. The CDR3 sequence: CASSRRGDGTEQFF. CDR3 DNA sequence: TGCGCCAGCAGCCGGCGTGGGGATGGCACTGAGCAGTTCTTC. The chain couples TRBV4-3 to TRBJ2-1; D is ambiguous. The CDR3 has 14 residues. The germline CDR1 and CDR2 sequences are LGHNA and YSLEER. V was clipped by 4 bases and J by 9 bases, with 16 bases between them.

V usage is TRBV12-3 or TRBV12-4 and J usage is TRBJ2-1; D possibly corresponds to TRBD2 (5 bases). The CDR3 is 12 residues long. Trimming took 5 bases from V and 12 from J, leaving 14 bases between them. The CDR3 DNA is TGTGCCAGCAGTGACCCCCCTAGCCGGCAGTTCTTC. Translating gives CASSDPPSRQFF.

As to this clonotype: One end of the junction varies from germline; a read error may be responsible. The chain couples TRBV7-9 to TRBJ2-7; the D is unclear. Germline V gene data show CDR1 as SEHNR and CDR2 as FQNEAQ (reference sequence). The CDR3 extends over 13 amino acids. Here the CDR3 DNA reads TGTGCCATCAGCGCTGGGAACATCTACGAGCAGTACTTC. This codes for CAISAGNIYEQYF.

This clonotype was counted at least ten times. The J gene is TRBJ2-5, the V gene TRBV7-6; D is perhaps TRBD1 (6 bases). The CDR3 loop spans 12 amino acids. The V end lost 1 base, the J end lost 9 bases, and 9 bases lay between the germline ends. Germline-derived CDR1 and CDR2 are SGHVS and FNYEAQ. DNA of the CDR3: TGTGCCAGCAGCTTAGTAGGGACACCCCAGTACTTC. This translates into CASSLVGTPQYF.

The chain recombines TRBV9 with TRBJ1-1; TRBD1 is a possible D gene (5 bases). The CDR3 is made up of 15 amino acids. V lost 0 bases to trimming and J lost 5 bases, with 14 bases between them. From germline, CDR1 is SGDLS and CDR2 YYNGEE. CDR3 residues: CASSVGGVGRTEAFF. The CDR3 bases are TGTGCCAGCAGCGTAGGGGGGGTAGGGAGGACTGAAGCTTTCTTT. Full variable domain (remainder filled in from reference TRBV9 and TRBJ1-1): DSGVTQTPKHLITATGQRVTLRCSPRSGDLSVYWYQQSLDQGLQFLIQYYNGEERAKGNILERFSAQQFPDLHSELNLSSLELGDSALYFCASSVGGVGRTEAFFGQGTRLTVV.

The sample holds many counts of this clonotype. The chain employs TRBV29-1 and TRBJ1-2; TRBD1 is a possible D gene (5 bases). The CDR3 consists of 14 residues. Looked up from germline, CDR1 is SQVTM and CDR2 is ANQGSEA. The V end was cut by 1 base, the J end by 0 bases, with 9 bases between. The CDR3 nucleotides are TGCAGCGTTGAAGTAGGGGTAGCTAACTATGGCTACACCTTC. Translation: CSVEVGVANYGYTF.

A few counts support this clonotype. This chain links TRBV19 with TRBJ2-5; 7 bases fit TRBD2. The CDR3 is made up of 15 amino acids. The V and J ends lost 5 bases and 2 bases, in that order; junction bases with no gene match: 8. Germline CDR1 reads LNHDA; CDR2 reads SQIVND (reference sequence). In nucleotides, the CDR3 is TGTGCCAGTAGTTTATCCCTAGCGGTACAAGAGACCCAGTACTTC. Residues: CASSLSLAVQETQYF.

This clonotype was detected ten times or more. The genes are TRBV4-3 and TRBJ2-5, with 13 positions matching TRBD2. This CDR3 comprises 16 residues. Germline V gene data show CDR1 as LGHNA and CDR2 as YSLEER. The V gene end was trimmed by 2 bases and the J gene end by 2 bases; junction bases not matched to a gene: 2. CDR3: CASSQRTSGGQETQYF. CDR3 coding DNA: TGCGCCAGCAGCCAAAGGACTAGCGGGGGTCAAGAGACCCAGTACTTC.

There are many counts of this clonotype. This chain joins TRBV5-1 and TRBJ2-6, with a weak D call TRBD1 (5 bases). The V gene's germline CDR1 is SGHRS and CDR2 YFSETQ. This CDR3 has 15 residues. Trimming removed 4 bases at V and 3 bases at J, with 11 bases between. In DNA form, the CDR3 reads TGCGCCAGCAGCCCCCAGGGTAATGGGGCCAACGTCCTGACTTTC. Its translation is CASSPQGNGANVLTF.

This clonotype has ten or more counts. Here the CDR3 reads CAIRSQGASGEQYF. For the CDR3, the DNA is TGTGCCATCAGGTCTCAGGGGGCATCGGGCGAGCAGTACTTC. The rearrangement joins TRBV10-3 to TRBJ2-7; 8 bases are shared with TRBD1. CDR1 and CDR2 (germline): ENHRY, SYGVKD. The trim removed 6 bases at V and 6 bases at J, leaving 10 bases unmatched. There are 14 residues in the CDR3.

The sample holds a few counts of this clonotype. The chain is built from TRBV3-1 and TRBJ2-6, with D unclear. In germline, CDR1 is LGHDT, CDR2 YNNKEL (reference sequence). The CDR3 sequence is 15 residues long. V lost 5 bases, J lost 0 bases, and 8 bases lay in between. In DNA, the CDR3 is TGTGCCAGCAGCGTCGCACACTCTGGGGCCAACGTCCTGACTTTC. This sequence encodes CASSVAHSGANVLTF.

Ten or more counts support this clonotype. The chain has TRBV12-3 or TRBV12-4 and TRBJ2-1; D is perhaps TRBD2 (5 bases). The CDR3 covers 15 residues. With 2 bases removed from V and 0 bases from J, the gap between germline ends came to 8 bases. CDR3 sequence reads: CASSLSSFSYNEQFF. As DNA, the CDR3 is TGTGCCAGCAGTTTATCTAGCTTCTCCTACAATGAGCAGTTCTTC.

Details on this clonotype: Its ends do not fully match the called genes, so a read error is possible. This rearrangement joins TRBV18 to TRBJ2-7, with D possibly matching TRBD1 (6 bases). The germline V gene encodes CDR1 KGHSH and CDR2 LQKENI. There are 14 residues in the CDR3. DNA for the CDR3: TGTGCCATCTCACCTCGAGGACAGTCCTACGAGCAGTACTTC. This gives the protein CAISPRGQSYEQYF.

This clonotype was picked up many times. V gene TRBV5-1 combines with J gene TRBJ2-5; no definite D call. With 0 bases removed from V and 4 bases from J, the gap between germline ends came to 1 base. Germline CDR1 SGHRS, CDR2 YFSETQ. There are 11 residues in the CDR3. CDR3: CASSLVETQYF. The CDR3 DNA is TGCGCCAGCAGCTTGGTAGAGACCCAGTACTTC.